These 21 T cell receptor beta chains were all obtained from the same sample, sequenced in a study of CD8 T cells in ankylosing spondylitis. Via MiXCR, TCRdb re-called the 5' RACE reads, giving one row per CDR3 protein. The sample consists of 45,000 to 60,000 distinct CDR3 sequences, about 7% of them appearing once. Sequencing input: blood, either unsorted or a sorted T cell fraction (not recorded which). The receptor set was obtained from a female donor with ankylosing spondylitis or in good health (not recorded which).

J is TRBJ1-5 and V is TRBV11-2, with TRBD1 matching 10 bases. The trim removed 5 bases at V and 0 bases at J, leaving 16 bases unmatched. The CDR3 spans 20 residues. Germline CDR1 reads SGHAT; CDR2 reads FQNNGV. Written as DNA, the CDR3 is TGTGCCAGCAGCCGCTCCAGACCTAGACAGGGGGCTTATAGCAATCAGCCCCAGCATTTT. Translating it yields CASSRSRPRQGAYSNQPQHF.

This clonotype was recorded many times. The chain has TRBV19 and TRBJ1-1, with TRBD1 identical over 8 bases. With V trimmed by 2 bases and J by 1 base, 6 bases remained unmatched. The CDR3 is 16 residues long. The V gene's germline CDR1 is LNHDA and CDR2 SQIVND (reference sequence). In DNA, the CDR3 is TGTGCCAGTAGTATACTGACAGGGGCCGGGAACACTGAAGCTTTCTTT. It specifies CASSILTGAGNTEAFF.

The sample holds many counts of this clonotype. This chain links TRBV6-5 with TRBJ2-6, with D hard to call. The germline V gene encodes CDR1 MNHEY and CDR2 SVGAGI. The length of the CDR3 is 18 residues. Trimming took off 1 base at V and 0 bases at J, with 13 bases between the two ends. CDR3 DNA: TGTGCCAGCAGTTACTTCCTCCCAGGCCACTCTGGGGCCAACGTCCTGACTTTC. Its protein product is CASSYFLPGHSGANVLTF.

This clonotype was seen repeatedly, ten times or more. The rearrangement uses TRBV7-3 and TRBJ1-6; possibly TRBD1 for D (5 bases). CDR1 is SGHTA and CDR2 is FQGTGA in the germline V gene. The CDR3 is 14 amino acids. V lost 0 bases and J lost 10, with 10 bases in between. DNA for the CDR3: TGTGCCAGCAGCTTAACCCAGGGACGGTCACCCCTCCACTTT. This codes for CASSLTQGRSPLHF.

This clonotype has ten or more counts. CDR3 in DNA: TGTGCCATCAGGGGCCCAGCGGGGAATGAGCAGTTCTTC. This translates into CAIRGPAGNEQFF. The gene calls are TRBV10-3 and TRBJ2-1, with 7 positions matching TRBD2. V dropped 6 bases and J dropped 7; count of bases not matched to a gene: 6. The CDR3 has 13 residues. The germline V gene has CDR1 ENHRY and CDR2 SYGVKD.

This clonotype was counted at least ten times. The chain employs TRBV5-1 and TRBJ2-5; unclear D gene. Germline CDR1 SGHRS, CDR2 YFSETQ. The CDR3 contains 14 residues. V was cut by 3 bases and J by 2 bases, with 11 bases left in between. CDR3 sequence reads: CASSSGRSQETQYF. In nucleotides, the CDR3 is TGCGCCAGCAGCTCCGGACGGAGTCAAGAGACCCAGTACTTC.

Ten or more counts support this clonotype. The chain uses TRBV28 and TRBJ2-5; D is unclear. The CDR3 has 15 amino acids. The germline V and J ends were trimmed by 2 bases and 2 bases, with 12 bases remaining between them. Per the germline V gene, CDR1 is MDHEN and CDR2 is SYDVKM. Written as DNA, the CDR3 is TGTGCCAGCAGTTTACTCGCGGCGAAACAAGAGACCCAGTACTTC. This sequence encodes CASSLLAAKQETQYF.

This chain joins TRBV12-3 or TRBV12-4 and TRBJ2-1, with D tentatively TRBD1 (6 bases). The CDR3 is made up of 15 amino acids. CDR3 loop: CNSSLGDTVYNEQFF. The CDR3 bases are TGTAACAGCTCCCTCGGGGACACGGTATACAATGAGCAGTTCTTC.

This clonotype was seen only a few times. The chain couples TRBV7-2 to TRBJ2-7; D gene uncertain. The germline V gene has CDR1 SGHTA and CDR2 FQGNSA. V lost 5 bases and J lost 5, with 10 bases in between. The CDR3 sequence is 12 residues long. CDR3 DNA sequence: TGTGCCAGCAGCCCCCAAAAACACGAGCAGTACTTC. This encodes CASSPQKHEQYF.

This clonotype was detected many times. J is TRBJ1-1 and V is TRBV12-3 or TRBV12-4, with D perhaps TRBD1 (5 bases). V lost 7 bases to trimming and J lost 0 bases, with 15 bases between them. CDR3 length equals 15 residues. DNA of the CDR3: TGTGCCAGCACCCTAGGGGCAGGGATGAACACTGAAGCTTTCTTT. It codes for CASTLGAGMNTEAFF.

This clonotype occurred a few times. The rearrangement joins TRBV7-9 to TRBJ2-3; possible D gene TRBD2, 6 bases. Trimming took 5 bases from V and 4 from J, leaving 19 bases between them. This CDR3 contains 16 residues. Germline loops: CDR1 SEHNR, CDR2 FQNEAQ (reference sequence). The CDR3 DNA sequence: TGTGCCAGCAGCGGGACTCCTCAGCGTCCCCCAGATACGCAGTATTTT. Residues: CASSGTPQRPPDTQYF.

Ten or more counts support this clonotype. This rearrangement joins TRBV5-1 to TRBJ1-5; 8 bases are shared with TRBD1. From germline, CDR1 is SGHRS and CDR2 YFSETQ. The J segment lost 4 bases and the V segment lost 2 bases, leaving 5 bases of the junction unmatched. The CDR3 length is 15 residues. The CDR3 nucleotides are TGCGCCAGCAGCTTACAGGGGGGACCTAATCAGCCCCAGCATTTT. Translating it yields CASSLQGGPNQPQHF.

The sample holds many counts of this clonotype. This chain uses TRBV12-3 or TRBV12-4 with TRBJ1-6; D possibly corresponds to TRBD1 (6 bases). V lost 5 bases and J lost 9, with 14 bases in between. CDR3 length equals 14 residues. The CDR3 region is CASSPDRRSSPLHF. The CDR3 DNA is TGTGCCAGCAGTCCTGACAGGAGGAGTTCACCCCTCCACTTT.

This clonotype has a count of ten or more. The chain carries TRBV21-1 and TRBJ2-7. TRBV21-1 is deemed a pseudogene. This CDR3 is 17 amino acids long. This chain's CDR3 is CASSLPRVRNISYEQYF. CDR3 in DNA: TGTGCCAGCAGCCTACCTCGAGTGCGGAACATATCCTACGAGCAGTACTTC.

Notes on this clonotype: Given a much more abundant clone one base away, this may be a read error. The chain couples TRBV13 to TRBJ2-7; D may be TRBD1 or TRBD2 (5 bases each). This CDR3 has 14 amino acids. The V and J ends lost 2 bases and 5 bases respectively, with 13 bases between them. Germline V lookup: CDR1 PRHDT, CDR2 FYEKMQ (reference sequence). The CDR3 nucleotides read TGTGCCAGCAGCTTATTTAACAGGAGGCACGAGCAGTACTTC. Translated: CASSLFNRRHEQYF.

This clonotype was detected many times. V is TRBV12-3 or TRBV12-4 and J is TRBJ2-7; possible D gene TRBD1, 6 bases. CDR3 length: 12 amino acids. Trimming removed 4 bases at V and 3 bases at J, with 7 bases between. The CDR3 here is CASSYRVYEQYF. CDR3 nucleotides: TGTGCCAGCAGTTACAGGGTCTACGAGCAGTACTTC.

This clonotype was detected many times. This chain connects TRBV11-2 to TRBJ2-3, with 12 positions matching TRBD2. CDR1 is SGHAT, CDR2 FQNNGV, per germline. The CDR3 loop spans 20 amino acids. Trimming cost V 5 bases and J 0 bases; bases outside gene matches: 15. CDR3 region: CASSPEPGLAGTLSTDTQYF. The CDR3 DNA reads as TGTGCCAGCAGCCCCGAGCCAGGACTAGCGGGGACACTTAGCACAGATACGCAGTATTTT.

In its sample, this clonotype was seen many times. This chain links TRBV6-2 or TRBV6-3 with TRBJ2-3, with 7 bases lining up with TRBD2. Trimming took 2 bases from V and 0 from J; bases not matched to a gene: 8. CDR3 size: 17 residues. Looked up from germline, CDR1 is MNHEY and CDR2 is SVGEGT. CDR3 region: CASSYETSRFSTDTQYF. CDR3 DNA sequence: TGTGCCAGCAGTTACGAGACTAGCCGGTTTAGCACAGATACGCAGTATTTT.

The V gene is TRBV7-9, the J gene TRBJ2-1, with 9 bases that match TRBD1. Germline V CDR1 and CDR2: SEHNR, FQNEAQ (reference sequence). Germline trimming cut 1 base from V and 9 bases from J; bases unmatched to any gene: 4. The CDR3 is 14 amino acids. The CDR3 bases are TGTGCCAGCAGCTTAGTGACAGGGGGTGGTGAGCAGTTCTTC. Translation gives CASSLVTGGGEQFF.

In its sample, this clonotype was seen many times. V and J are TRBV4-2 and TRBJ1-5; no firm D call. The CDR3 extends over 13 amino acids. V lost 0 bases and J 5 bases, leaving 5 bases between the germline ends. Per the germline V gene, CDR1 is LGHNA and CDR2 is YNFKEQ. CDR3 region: CASSQDSDQPQHF. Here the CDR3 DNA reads TGTGCCAGCAGCCAAGACTCGGATCAGCCCCAGCATTTT.

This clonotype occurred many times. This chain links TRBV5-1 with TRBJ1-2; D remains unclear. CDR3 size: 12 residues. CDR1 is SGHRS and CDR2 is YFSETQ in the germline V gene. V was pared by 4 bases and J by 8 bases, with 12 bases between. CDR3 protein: CASSPTTGGYTF. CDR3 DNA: TGCGCCAGCAGCCCTACTACGGGGGGCTACACCTTC.